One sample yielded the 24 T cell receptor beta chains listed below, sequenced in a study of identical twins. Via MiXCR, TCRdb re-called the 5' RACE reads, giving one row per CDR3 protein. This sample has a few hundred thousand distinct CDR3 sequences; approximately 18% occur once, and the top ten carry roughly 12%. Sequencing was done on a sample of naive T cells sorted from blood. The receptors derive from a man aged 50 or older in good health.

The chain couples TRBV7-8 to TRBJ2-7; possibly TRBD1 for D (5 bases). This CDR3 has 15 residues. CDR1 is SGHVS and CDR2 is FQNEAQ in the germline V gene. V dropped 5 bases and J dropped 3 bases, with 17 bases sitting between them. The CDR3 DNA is TGTGCCAGCAGCAAATCCACAGGAATTAACTACGAGCAGTACTTC. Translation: CASSKSTGINYEQYF.

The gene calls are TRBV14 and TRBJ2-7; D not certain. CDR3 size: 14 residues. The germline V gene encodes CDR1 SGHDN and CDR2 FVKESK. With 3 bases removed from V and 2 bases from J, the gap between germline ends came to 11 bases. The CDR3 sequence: CASSHPGDTYEQYF. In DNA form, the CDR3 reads TGTGCCAGCAGCCATCCCGGAGACACCTACGAGCAGTACTTC.

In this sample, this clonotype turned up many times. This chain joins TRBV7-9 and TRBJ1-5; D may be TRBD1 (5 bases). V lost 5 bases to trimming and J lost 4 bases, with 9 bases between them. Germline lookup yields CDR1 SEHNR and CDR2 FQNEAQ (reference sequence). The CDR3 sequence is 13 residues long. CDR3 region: CASSLDTNQPQHF. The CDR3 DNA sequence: TGTGCCAGCAGCCTGGACACGAATCAGCCCCAGCATTTT.

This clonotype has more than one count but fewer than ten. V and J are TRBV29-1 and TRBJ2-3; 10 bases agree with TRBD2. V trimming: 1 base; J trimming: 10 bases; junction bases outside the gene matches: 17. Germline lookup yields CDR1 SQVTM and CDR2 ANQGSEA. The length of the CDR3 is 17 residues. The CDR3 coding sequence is TGCAGCGTTGAAGGGAGCGGGGGGGCTCAGGACCCCTTTGCGCAGTATTTT. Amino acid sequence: CSVEGSGGAQDPFAQYF.

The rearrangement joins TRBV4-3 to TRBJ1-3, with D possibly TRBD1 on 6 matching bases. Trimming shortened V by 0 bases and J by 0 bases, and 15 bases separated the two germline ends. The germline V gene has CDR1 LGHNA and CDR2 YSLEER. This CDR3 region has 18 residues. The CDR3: CASSQDVGQLSSGNTIYF. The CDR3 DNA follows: TGCGCCAGCAGCCAAGATGTCGGACAGCTGAGCTCTGGAAACACCATATATTTT.

CDR3 protein: CSARDRVSADTQYF. CDR3 sequence (DNA): TGCAGTGCTAGGGACAGGGTGTCAGCAGATACGCAGTATTTT. The genes are TRBV20-1 and TRBJ2-3; TRBD1 matches at 8 bases. Unmatched junction bases numbered 6, after V lost 3 bases and J lost 4 bases. Germline CDR1 and CDR2: DFQATT and SNEGSKA (reference sequence). This CDR3 comprises 14 residues.

The CDR3 protein is CASSLRTGTLEQFF. The CDR3 nucleotides read TGTGCCAGCAGTTTACGGACAGGGACTCTTGAGCAGTTCTTC. This chain connects TRBV27 to TRBJ2-1, with 8 bases matching TRBD1. The V gene end was trimmed by 2 bases and the J gene end by 9 bases; junction bases not matched to a gene: 6. Germline loops: CDR1 MNHEY, CDR2 SMNVEV (reference sequence). This CDR3 spans 14 amino acids.

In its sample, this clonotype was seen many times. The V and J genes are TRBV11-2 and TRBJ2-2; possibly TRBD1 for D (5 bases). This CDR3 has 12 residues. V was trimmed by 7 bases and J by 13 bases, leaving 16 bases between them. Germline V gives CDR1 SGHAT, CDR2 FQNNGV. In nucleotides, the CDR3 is TGTGCCAGCACCCACCGGCAGGGTTTGCTGTTTTTT. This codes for CASTHRQGLLFF.

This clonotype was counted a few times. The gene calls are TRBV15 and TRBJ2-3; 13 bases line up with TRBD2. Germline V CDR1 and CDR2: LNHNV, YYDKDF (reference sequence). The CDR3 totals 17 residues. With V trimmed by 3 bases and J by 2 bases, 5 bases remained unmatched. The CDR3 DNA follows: TGTGCCACCAGCAGGAAGACTAGCGGGGGGATCACAGATACGCAGTATTTT. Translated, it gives CATSRKTSGGITDTQYF.

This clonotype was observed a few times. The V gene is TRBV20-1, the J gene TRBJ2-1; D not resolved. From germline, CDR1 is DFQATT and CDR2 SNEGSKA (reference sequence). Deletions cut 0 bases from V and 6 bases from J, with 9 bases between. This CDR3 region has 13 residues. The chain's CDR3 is CSAREPVGNEQFF. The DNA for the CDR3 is TGCAGTGCTAGAGAACCGGTGGGCAATGAGCAGTTCTTC.

The CDR3 region is CASGLNEQFF. Here the CDR3 DNA reads TGTGCCAGCGGTTTAAATGAGCAGTTCTTC. V usage is TRBV2 and J usage is TRBJ2-1, with D unresolved. Germline V gene data show CDR1 as SNHLY and CDR2 as FYNNEI. The germline V and J ends were trimmed by 8 bases and 7 bases, with 6 bases remaining between them. This CDR3 is built from 10 residues.

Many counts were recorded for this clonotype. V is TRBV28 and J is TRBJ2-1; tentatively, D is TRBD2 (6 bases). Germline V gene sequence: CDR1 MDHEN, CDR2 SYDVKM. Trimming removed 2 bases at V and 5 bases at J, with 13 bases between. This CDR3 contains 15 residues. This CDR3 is CASSLGLVADNEQFF. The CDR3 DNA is TGTGCCAGCAGTTTAGGATTGGTAGCGGACAATGAGCAGTTCTTC.

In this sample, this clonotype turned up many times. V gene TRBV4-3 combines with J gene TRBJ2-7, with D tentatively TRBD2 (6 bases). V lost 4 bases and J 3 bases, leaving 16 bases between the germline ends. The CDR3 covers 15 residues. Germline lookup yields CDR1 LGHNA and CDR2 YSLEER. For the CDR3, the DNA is TGCGCCAGCAGCCCAGGAAAAGGAGGGTACTACGAGCAGTACTTC. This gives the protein CASSPGKGGYYEQYF.

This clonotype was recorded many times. The CDR3 spells CASSLEVRGYGYTF. CDR3 DNA: TGTGCCAGCAGCTTAGAGGTCAGGGGCTATGGCTACACCTTC. The chain couples TRBV7-2 to TRBJ1-2, with D perhaps matching TRBD1 (6 bases). Germline CDR1 reads SGHTA; CDR2 reads FQGNSA. V gave up 1 base and J gave up 4 bases, with 10 bases separating them. CDR3 length: 14 residues.

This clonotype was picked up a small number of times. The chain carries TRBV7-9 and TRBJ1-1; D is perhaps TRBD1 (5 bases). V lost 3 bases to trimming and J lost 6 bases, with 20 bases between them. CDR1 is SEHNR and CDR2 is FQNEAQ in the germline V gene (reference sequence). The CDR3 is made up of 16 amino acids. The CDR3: CASSFGGGVVIPEAFF. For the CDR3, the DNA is TGTGCCAGCAGCTTTGGCGGGGGAGTAGTAATTCCTGAAGCTTTCTTT.

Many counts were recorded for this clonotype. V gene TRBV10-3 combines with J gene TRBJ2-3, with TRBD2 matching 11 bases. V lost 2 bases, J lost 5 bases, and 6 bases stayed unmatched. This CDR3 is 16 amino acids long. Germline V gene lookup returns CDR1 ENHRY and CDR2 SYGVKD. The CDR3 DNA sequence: TGTGCCATCAGTGAGGTAGCGGGGGGGCCGGGAGATACGCAGTATTTT. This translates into CAISEVAGGPGDTQYF.

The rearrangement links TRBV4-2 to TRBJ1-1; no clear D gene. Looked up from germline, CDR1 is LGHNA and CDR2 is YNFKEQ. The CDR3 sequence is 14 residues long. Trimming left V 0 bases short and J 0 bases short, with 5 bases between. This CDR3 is CASSQEAVNTEAFF. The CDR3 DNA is TGTGCCAGCAGCCAAGAGGCTGTGAACACTGAAGCTTTCTTT.

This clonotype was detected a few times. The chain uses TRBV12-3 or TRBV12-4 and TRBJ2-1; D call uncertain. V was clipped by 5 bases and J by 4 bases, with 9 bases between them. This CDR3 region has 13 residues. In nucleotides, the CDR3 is TGTGCCAGCAGTCTACAGAGATACAATGAGCAGTTCTTC. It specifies CASSLQRYNEQFF.

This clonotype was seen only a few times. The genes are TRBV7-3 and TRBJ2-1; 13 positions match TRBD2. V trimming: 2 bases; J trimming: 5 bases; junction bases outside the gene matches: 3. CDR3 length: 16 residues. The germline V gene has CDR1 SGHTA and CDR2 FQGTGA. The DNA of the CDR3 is TGTGCCAGCAGCTTAGTAGGGACTAGCGGGGACAATGAGCAGTTCTTC. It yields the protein CASSLVGTSGDNEQFF.

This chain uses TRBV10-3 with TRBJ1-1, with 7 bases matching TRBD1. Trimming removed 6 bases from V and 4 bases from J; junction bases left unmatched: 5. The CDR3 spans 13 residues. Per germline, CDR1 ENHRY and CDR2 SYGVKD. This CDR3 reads CAIRDRFGTEAFF. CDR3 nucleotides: TGTGCCATCAGGGACAGGTTCGGCACTGAAGCTTTCTTT.

CDR3 sequence reads: CASSDTSYEQYF. The DNA of the CDR3 is TGTGCCAGCTCGGACACCTCCTACGAGCAGTACTTC. This rearrangement joins TRBV14 to TRBJ2-7; D is possibly TRBD1 (5 bases). V shed 8 bases and J shed 0 bases, with 8 bases lying between them. Germline lookup yields CDR1 SGHDN and CDR2 FVKESK. The CDR3 loop spans 12 amino acids.

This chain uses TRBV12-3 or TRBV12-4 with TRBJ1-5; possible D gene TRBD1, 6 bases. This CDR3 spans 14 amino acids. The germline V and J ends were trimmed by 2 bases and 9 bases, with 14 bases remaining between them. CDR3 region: CASSLRQALGPQHF. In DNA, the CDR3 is TGTGCCAGCAGTTTAAGACAGGCTTTGGGGCCCCAGCATTTT.

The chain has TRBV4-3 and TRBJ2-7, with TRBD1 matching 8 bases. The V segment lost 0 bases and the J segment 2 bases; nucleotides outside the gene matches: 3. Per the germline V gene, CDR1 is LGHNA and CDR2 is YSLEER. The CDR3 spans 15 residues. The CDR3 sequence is CASSQEGQGTYEQYF. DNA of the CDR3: TGCGCCAGCAGCCAAGAAGGACAGGGTACCTACGAGCAGTACTTC.

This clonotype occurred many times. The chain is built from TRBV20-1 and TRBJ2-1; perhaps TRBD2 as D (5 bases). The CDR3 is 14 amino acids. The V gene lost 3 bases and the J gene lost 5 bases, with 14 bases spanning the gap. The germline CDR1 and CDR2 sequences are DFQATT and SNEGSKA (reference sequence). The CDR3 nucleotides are TGCAGTGCTAGGAAACTAGGAATGAACAATGAGCAGTTCTTC. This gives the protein CSARKLGMNNEQFF.